The clone carrying this T cell receptor beta chain was found a few times. The record originates from a study of blood T cells in healthy people across ages. The CDR3 loop spans 12 amino acids. The V end was cut by 5 bases, the J end by 6 bases, with 10 bases between. It was with a sample-barcoded 5' primer and a J-beta primer mix that a second PCR of roughly 7 to 12 cycles was run. Each CDR3 protein gets one entry after TCRdb re-called the 5' RACE reads with MiXCR. The data show 1.5 million to 2 million distinct CDR3 sequences, about two fifths seen once. The chain recombines TRBV12-3 or TRBV12-4 with TRBJ1-1, with a possible D match to TRBD1 (5 bases). This clonotype was obtained from a human donor in good health. Sequenced: blood. Here the CDR3 reads CASSEGQAEAFF. CDR3 nucleotide sequence: TGTGCCAGCAGTGAGGGGCAGGCTGAAGCTTTCTTT.